This T cell receptor (beta chain) appears in the sequencing data of a study of preoperative IRX-2 immunotherapy in early breast cancer. The CDR3 is 12 residues long. CDR1 is MDHEN, CDR2 SYDVKM, per germline. Trimming took off 2 bases at V and 4 bases at J, with 5 bases between the two ends. Generated by immunoSEQ multiplex PCR, the TCRdb table keeps only in-frame clones and is missing some. The table lists roughly 24,000 clones, about 68% of them singletons. Treatment noted: preoperative locoregional IRX-2 cytokine immunotherapy. Samples came from a phase Ib trial of preoperative locoregional IRX-2 cytokine immunotherapy.

The V and J genes are TRBV28 and TRBJ1-2; D is undetermined. The clonotype comes from a human donor with breast cancer. The specimen was lymph node tissue, collected after IRX-2 immunotherapy. CDR3 sequence: CASSLNRYGYTF. DNA of the CDR3: TGTGCCAGCAGTTTAAATCGCTATGGCTACACCTTC.